Sequencing of this T cell receptor (beta chain) was carried out in a study of CD8+ T cells in alopecia areata. Regarding the study as a whole: Sequence data from scalp samples additionally include resident alphabeta T cells of normal skin. Scalp lesions, especially in alopecia totalis/universalis, had higher clonality than normal scalp.

RNA extraction was followed by reverse transcription into cDNA, which acted as the sequencing template. The assay was immunoSEQ multiplex PCR, and TCRdb's table has in-frame clones only and misses some. Here the sample spans 100,000 to 120,000 clones, 59% being singletons. Trimming pared 4 bases from V and 3 bases from J, leaving 9 bases between. CDR1 is SQVTM and CDR2 is ANQGSEA in the germline V gene. This CDR3 spans 12 amino acids. Sorting from PBMCs produced CD4+ and CD8+ T cells. Concerning this clone: Its antigen is not known.

The chain employs TRBV29-1 and TRBJ1-1; tentative D call: TRBD1 (5 bases). The clonotype was recovered from a human donor in good health. The specimen sequenced was CD8+ T cells sorted from blood. The CDR3 DNA reads TGCAGCGTTGCTGGAGGGGACACTGAAGCTTTCTTT. It translates to CSVAGGDTEAFF.